The 16 T cell receptor beta chains below were found in one sample sequenced in a study of blood T cell repertoires in COVID-19. Assay used: immunoSEQ multiplex PCR; TCRdb lists only in-frame clones, some missing. The table lists 350,000 to 450,000 clones, roughly 88% of them singletons. Material: PBMCs or T cells enriched from blood (not recorded which). The receptor source for this set is a woman aged 18-30 years who had been exposed to COVID-19.

The genes are TRBV18 and TRBJ2-4; possibly TRBD1 for D (6 bases). Germline V gene sequence: CDR1 KGHSH, CDR2 LQKENI. Trimming removed 8 bases from V and 7 bases from J, with 12 bases in between. The CDR3 spans 12 residues. The CDR3 DNA reads as TGTGCCAGCAACACAGGGATCAACATTCAGTACTTC. This translates into CASNTGINIQYF. Supplemented by reference TRBV18 and TRBJ2-4, the full variable domain reads NAGVMQNPRHLVRRRGQEARLRCSPMKGHSHVYWYRQLPEEGLKFMVYLQKENIIDESGMPKERFSAEFPKEGPSILRIQQVVRGDSAAYFCASNTGINIQYFGAGTRLSVL.

V usage is TRBV7-9 and J usage is TRBJ2-7; D is unresolved. From germline, CDR1 is SEHNR and CDR2 FQNEAQ (reference sequence). V lost 5 bases, J lost 3 bases, and 14 bases lay in between. This CDR3 has 14 residues. CDR3 nucleotides: TGTGCCAGCAGCACTGAGGCGGAACTCTACGAGCAGTACTTC. Its protein product is CASSTEAELYEQYF.

The V call is TRBV6-2 or TRBV6-3, the J call TRBJ2-3; 8 bases are a match to TRBD2. The germline V gene has CDR1 MNHEY and CDR2 SVGEGT. The CDR3 contains 16 residues. V shed 2 bases, J shed 2 bases, and the junction held 6 bases outside the gene matches. CDR3 amino acids: CASSYRVAGPTDTQYF. The CDR3 region has the DNA TGTGCCAGCAGTTACCGGGTAGCGGGGCCCACAGATACGCAGTATTTT.

This rearrangement joins TRBV7-3 to TRBJ2-2, with D tentatively TRBD2 (7 bases). The germline gives CDR1 SGHTA, CDR2 FQGTGA. The CDR3 has 14 residues. The V end lost 5 bases, the J end lost 7 bases, and 14 bases lay between the germline ends. CDR3 loop: CASSRGAENGELFF. The CDR3 coding sequence is TGTGCCAGCAGCCGGGGGGCCGAAAACGGGGAGCTGTTTTTT.

The CDR3 bases are TGCGCCAGCAGCCAAGATCCAACCGGGACAGCCTACGAGCAGTACTTC. Protein sequence: CASSQDPTGTAYEQYF. The chain uses TRBV4-3 and TRBJ2-7, with 7 bases aligning to TRBD1. The CDR3 spans 16 residues. The germline CDR1 and CDR2 sequences are LGHNA and YSLEER. V lost 0 bases and J lost 2; bases outside the gene matches: 7.

CDR3 region: CASSSAGVTADTQYF. The CDR3 region has the DNA TGTGCCAGCAGTTCAGCGGGAGTTACGGCAGATACGCAGTATTTT. The chain carries TRBV2 and TRBJ2-3, with TRBD2 identical over 8 bases. The CDR3 has 15 amino acids. CDR1 and CDR2 (germline): SNHLY, FYNNEI. The V and J ends lost 5 bases and 4 bases, in that order; junction bases with no gene match: 8.

The sample holds a few counts of this clone. The genes are TRBV7-8 and TRBJ1-6; D perhaps matches TRBD1 (5 bases). CDR3 length equals 19 residues. Trimming took off 5 bases at V and 4 bases at J, with 24 bases between the two ends. Germline V CDR1 and CDR2: SGHVS, FQNEAQ. The DNA for the CDR3 is TGTGCCAGCAGCATATTGGCCCGTGGGGCGAGTATTTATAATTCACCCCTCCACTTT. This encodes CASSILARGASIYNSPLHF.

The V gene is TRBV6-5, the J gene TRBJ2-1; 7 positions agree with TRBD1. The CDR3 has 15 residues. Germline CDR1 and CDR2: MNHEY and SVGAGI. Losses at the gene ends were 4 bases for V and 5 bases for J; bases not matched to a gene: 8. The DNA of the CDR3 is TGTGCCAGCAGTTTCGTACAGGGGTCCCACAATGAGCAGTTCTTC. This sequence encodes CASSFVQGSHNEQFF.

The V gene is TRBV28, the J gene TRBJ2-6; D is unresolved. The CDR3 is made up of 13 amino acids. Trimming pared 8 bases from V and 1 base from J, leaving 6 bases between. Germline values: CDR1 MDHEN, CDR2 SYDVKM. The CDR3 region is CASAESGANVLTF. Written as DNA, the CDR3 is TGTGCCAGCGCTGAGTCTGGGGCCAACGTCCTGACTTTC.

This clone was counted only a few times. The chain employs TRBV28 and TRBJ1-5; D gene ambiguous. The CDR3 length is 15 residues. The ends were cut back, 3 bases at V and 0 bases at J, with 9 bases in the middle. Germline assignment: CDR1 MDHEN and CDR2 SYDVKM. The DNA for the CDR3 is TGTGCCAGCAGTTTGTCCGAGTATAGCAATCAGCCCCAGCATTTT. Its translation: CASSLSEYSNQPQHF. Filled out from reference TRBV28 and TRBJ1-5, the complete variable domain reads DVKVTQSSRYLVKRTGEKVFLECVQDMDHENMFWYRQDPGLGLRLIYFSYDVKMKEKGDIPEGYSVSREKKERFSLILESASTNQTSMYLCASSLSEYSNQPQHFGDGTRLSIL.

The chain is built from TRBV15 and TRBJ1-1; D ambiguous. The CDR3 sequence is 15 residues long. Trimming took off 0 bases at V and 4 bases at J, with 12 bases between the two ends. The germline V gene has CDR1 LNHNV and CDR2 YYDKDF (reference sequence). The CDR3 here is CATSRDKRSGTEAFF. CDR3 DNA sequence: TGTGCCACCAGCAGAGATAAGAGGTCCGGCACTGAAGCTTTCTTT.

A few counts support this clone. The rearrangement links TRBV7-9 to TRBJ2-3; 9 nucleotides align to TRBD2. The CDR3 sequence is 14 residues long. Germline V gene data show CDR1 as SEHNR and CDR2 as FQNEAQ (reference sequence). J lost 6 bases, V lost 1 base, and 2 bases had no gene match. The CDR3 is CASSLGGREDTQYF. The CDR3 DNA is TGTGCCAGCAGCTTAGGCGGGAGGGAGGATACGCAGTATTTT. Full variable domain (remainder filled in from reference TRBV7-9 and TRBJ2-3): DTGVSQNPRHKITKRGQNVTFRCDPISEHNRLYWYRQTLGQGPEFLTYFQNEAQLEKSRLLSDRFSAERPKGSFSTLEIQRTEQGDSAMYLCASSLGGREDTQYFGPGTRLTVL.

The rearrangement uses TRBV5-1 and TRBJ2-7; the match to TRBD2 covers 8 bases. The ends lost 8 bases at V and 2 bases at J; junction bases unmatched: 9. The CDR3 spans 14 residues. Germline V gene data show CDR1 as SGHRS and CDR2 as YFSETQ. Here the CDR3 DNA reads TGCGCCAGTCGGGAGGGGTTAAAAACCTACGAGCAGTACTTC. This codes for CASREGLKTYEQYF.

Here the CDR3 DNA reads TGTGCCAGCAGCCCGGACAGTGATTATAATTCACCCCTCCACTTT. It specifies CASSPDSDYNSPLHF. This chain connects TRBV11-3 to TRBJ1-6; perhaps TRBD1 as D (6 bases). V lost 5 bases, J lost 4 bases, and 12 bases lay in between. The CDR3 runs to 15 residues. The germline CDR1 and CDR2 sequences are SGHNT and YENEEA.

J is TRBJ1-1 and V is TRBV7-9; 9 bases match TRBD1. CDR3 size: 13 residues. With V trimmed by 1 base and J by 12 bases, 6 bases remained unmatched. The germline V gene has CDR1 SEHNR and CDR2 FQNEAQ (reference sequence). The CDR3 sequence: CASSLVGQGETFF. DNA for the CDR3: TGTGCCAGCAGCTTAGTGGGACAGGGTGAGACTTTCTTT. The full variable domain, rest sourced from reference TRBV7-9 and TRBJ1-1, is DTGVSQNPRHKITKRGQNVTFRCDPISEHNRLYWYRQTLGQGPEFLTYFQNEAQLEKSRLLSDRFSAERPKGSFSTLEIQRTEQGDSAMYLCASSLVGQGETFFGQGTRLTVV.

The V call is TRBV28, the J call TRBJ1-1; TRBD1 might be the D (5 bases). V was cut by 5 bases and J by 2 bases, with 21 bases left in between. Germline values: CDR1 MDHEN, CDR2 SYDVKM. The CDR3 consists of 17 residues. The CDR3 DNA sequence: TGTGCCAGCAGTCCCTATATGACGACAGAGACAAACACTGAAGCTTTCTTT. It encodes CASSPYMTTETNTEAFF.